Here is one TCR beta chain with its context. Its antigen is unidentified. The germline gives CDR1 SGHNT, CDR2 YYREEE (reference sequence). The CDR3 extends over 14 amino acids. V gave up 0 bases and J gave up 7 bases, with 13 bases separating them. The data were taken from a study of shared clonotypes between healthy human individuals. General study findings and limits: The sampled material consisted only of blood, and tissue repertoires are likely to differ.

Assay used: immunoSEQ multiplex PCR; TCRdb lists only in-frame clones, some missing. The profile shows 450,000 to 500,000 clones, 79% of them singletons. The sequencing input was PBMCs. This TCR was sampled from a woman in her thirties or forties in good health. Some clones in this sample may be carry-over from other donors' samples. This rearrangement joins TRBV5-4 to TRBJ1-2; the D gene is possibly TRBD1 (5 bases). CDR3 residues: CASSLESGSGGYTF. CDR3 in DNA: TGTGCCAGCAGCTTGGAATCAGGGTCGGGTGGCTACACCTTC.